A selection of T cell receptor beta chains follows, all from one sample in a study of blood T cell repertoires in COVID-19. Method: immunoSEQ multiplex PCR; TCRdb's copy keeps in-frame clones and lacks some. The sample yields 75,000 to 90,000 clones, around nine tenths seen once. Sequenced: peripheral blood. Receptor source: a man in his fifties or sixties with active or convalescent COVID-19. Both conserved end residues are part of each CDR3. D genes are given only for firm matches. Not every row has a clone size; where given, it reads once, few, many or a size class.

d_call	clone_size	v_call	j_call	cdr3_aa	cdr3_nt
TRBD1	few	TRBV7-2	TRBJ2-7	CASSATGQAAYEQYF	TGTGCCAGCAGCGCCACGGGACAGGCCGCCTACGAGCAGTACTTC
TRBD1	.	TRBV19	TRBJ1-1	CASSMATGTGNTEAFF	TGTGCCAGTAGTATGGCAACCGGGACAGGGAATACTGAAGCTTTCTTT
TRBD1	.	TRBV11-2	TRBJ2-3	CASSLGTGNTDTQYF	TGTGCCAGCAGCTTAGGGACAGGGAACACAGATACGCAGTATTTT
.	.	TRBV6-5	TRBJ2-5	CASRDSSQETQYF	TGTGCCAGCAGGGACAGTTCCCAAGAGACCCAGTACTTC
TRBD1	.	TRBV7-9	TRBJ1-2	CASSSNSPVGGQDGYTF	TGTGCCAGCAGCTCAAATTCTCCTGTTGGGGGACAGGATGGCTACACCTTC
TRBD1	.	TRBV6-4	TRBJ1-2	CASSDLGTGTFYGYTF	TGTGCCAGCAGTGACTTAGGGACAGGAACTTTCTATGGCTACACCTTC
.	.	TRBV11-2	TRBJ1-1	CASSSKDWGDTEAFF	TGTGCCAGCAGCTCAAAAGACTGGGGGGACACTGAAGCTTTCTTT
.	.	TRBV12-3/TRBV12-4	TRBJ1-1	CASRLGGGTEAFF	TGTGCCAGCAGACTGGGAGGGGGCACTGAAGCTTTCTTT
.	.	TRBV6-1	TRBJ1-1	CASSERDNTEAFF	TGTGCCAGCAGTGAGCGGGACAACACTGAAGCTTTCTTT
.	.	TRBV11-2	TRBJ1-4	CASSLVGTLNEKLFF	TGTGCCAGCAGCTTAGTTGGGACACTGAATGAAAAACTGTTTTTT
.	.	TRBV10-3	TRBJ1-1	CAISERMPGNTEAFF	TGTGCCATCAGTGAGCGAATGCCGGGGAACACTGAAGCTTTCTTT
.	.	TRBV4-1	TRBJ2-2	CASSQLTNTGELFF	TGCGCCAGCAGCCAACTGACAAACACCGGGGAGCTGTTTTTT
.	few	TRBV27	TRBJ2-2	CASRPGYRDTGELFF	TGTGCCAGCAGACCGGGATACAGGGATACCGGGGAGCTGTTTTTT
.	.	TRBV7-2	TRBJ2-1	CASSFAVNNEQFF	TGTGCCAGCAGCTTCGCAGTGAACAATGAGCAGTTCTTC
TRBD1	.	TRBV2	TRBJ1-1	CASSQDRGISEAFF	TGTGCCAGCAGCCAAGACAGGGGGATCTCTGAAGCTTTCTTT